The rows below give T cell receptor beta chains drawn from one sample of a study of blood T cell repertoires in COVID-19. Here immunoSEQ multiplex PCR was the method, and the copy in TCRdb shows in-frame clones only, minus some. The sample carries about 87,000 clones, approximately 86% recorded once. Input material: peripheral blood. The receptors derive from a man aged 40-55 years with acute or convalescent COVID-19. Each CDR3 is given with its conserved first and last residue. A D gene is named only where the DNA matches it firmly. The size field is filled for only some rows; it gives once, few, many or a size class.

D,V,size,J,length,CDR3,DNA
TRBD1,TRBV7-2,NA,TRBJ1-6,16,CASSLEGTGGGSPLHF,TGTGCCAGCAGCTTAGAGGGGACAGGGGGCGGCTCACCCCTCCACTTT
NA,TRBV29-1,NA,TRBJ2-1,13,CSVDREGAYEQFF,TGCAGCGTAGATCGGGAGGGGGCTTATGAGCAGTTCTTC
TRBD2,TRBV11-2,once,TRBJ2-3,16,CASSFPGLAGSDTQYF,TGTGCCAGCAGTTTTCCGGGACTAGCGGGGTCAGATACGCAGTATTTT
NA,TRBV5-1,NA,TRBJ1-2,14,CASSKPEGRYGYTF,TGCGCCAGCAGCAAGCCAGAGGGTCGGTATGGCTACACCTTC
NA,TRBV5-1,once,TRBJ1-2,17,CASSSRTALPGNYGYTF,TGCGCCAGCAGCTCACGGACAGCCCTCCCTGGTAACTATGGCTACACCTTC
NA,TRBV7-2,NA,TRBJ1-1,14,CASRGTPVNTEAFF,TGTGCCAGCAGGGGGACACCCGTGAACACTGAAGCTTTCTTT
NA,TRBV5-1,NA,TRBJ2-1,11,CASKRDNEQFF,TGCGCCAGTAAGAGGGATAATGAGCAGTTCTTC
TRBD2,TRBV5-1,NA,TRBJ2-2,16,CASSLSGGGNTGELFF,TGCGCCAGCAGCTTGAGTGGCGGGGGGAACACCGGGGAGCTGTTTTTT
NA,TRBV30,once,TRBJ2-2,14,CAWSVLFNTGELFF,TGTGCCTGGAGTGTACTTTTTAACACCGGGGAGCTGTTTTTT
NA,TRBV30,NA,TRBJ2-3,14,CAWISRGRPDTQYF,TGTGCCTGGATTAGTCGGGGGAGGCCAGATACGCAGTATTTT
NA,TRBV5-1,NA,TRBJ2-2,14,CASSLGRYTGELFF,TGCGCCAGCAGCTTAGGCAGGTACACCGGGGAGCTGTTTTTT
TRBD2,TRBV7-2,NA,TRBJ2-3,14,CASSLGDYTDTQYF,TGTGCCAGCAGCTTAGGGGACTATACAGATACGCAGTATTTT
NA,TRBV28,NA,TRBJ2-7,12,CASSYQGYEQYF,TGTGCCAGCAGTTATCAGGGGTACGAGCAGTACTTC
TRBD1,TRBV19,NA,TRBJ2-5,15,CASSQRTGGTQTQYF,TGTGCCAGTAGTCAACGGACAGGGGGCACGCAGACCCAGTACTTC
TRBD2,TRBV2,NA,TRBJ2-3,18,CASIGSGQRGERTDTQYF,TGTGCCAGCATTGGATCGGGCCAGCGGGGGGAACGCACAGATACGCAGTATTTT
NA,TRBV7-9,once,TRBJ2-7,15,CASSPMTGISYEQYF,TGTGCCAGCAGCCCAATGACAGGTATCTCCTACGAGCAGTACTTC
TRBD1,TRBV5-1,once,TRBJ2-2,16,CASSLNRGRDTGELFF,TGCGCCAGCAGCTTGAACAGGGGTAGGGACACCGGGGAGCTGTTTTTT
NA,TRBV11-2,NA,TRBJ1-6,16,CASSIIVPGPDSPLHF,TGTGCCAGCAGCATCATCGTCCCCGGTCCGGATTCACCCCTCCACTTT
TRBD2,TRBV19,NA,TRBJ2-2,17,CASSILAGASNTGELFF,TGTGCCAGTAGTATTCTAGCGGGGGCTTCGAACACCGGGGAGCTGTTTTTT
NA,TRBV5-1,NA,TRBJ2-5,15,CASSSAAGSQETQYF,TGCGCCAGCAGCTCTGCGGCGGGGAGTCAAGAGACCCAGTACTTC
NA,TRBV9,NA,TRBJ1-4,15,CASSPQGNTNEKLFF,TGTGCCAGCAGCCCCCAGGGGAATACTAATGAAAAACTGTTTTTT
TRBD2,TRBV19,NA,TRBJ2-5,16,CASSIDLAGGRETQYF,TGTGCCAGTAGTATAGATCTGGCGGGAGGTCGGGAGACCCAGTACTTC
NA,TRBV3-1/TRBV3-2,NA,TRBJ1-4,13,CASSQMSGEKLFF,TGTGCCAGCAGCCAAATGTCAGGTGAAAAACTGTTTTTT
NA,TRBV19,NA,TRBJ1-1,14,CASMRWGGNTEAFF,TGTGCCAGTATGAGGTGGGGGGGGAACACTGAAGCTTTCTTT
NA,TRBV7-2,once,TRBJ2-3,14,CASSPGGIRDTQYF,TGTGCCAGCAGTCCGGGCGGGATCAGAGATACGCAGTATTTT
NA,TRBV5-1,once,TRBJ2-2,15,CASSLAPGYTGELFF,TGCGCCAGCAGCTTGGCCCCGGGTTACACCGGGGAGCTGTTTTTT
TRBD1,TRBV5-4,NA,TRBJ2-7,15,CASSLSSGGFYEQYF,TGTGCCAGCAGCTTGTCATCAGGGGGTTTCTACGAGCAGTACTTC
NA,TRBV11-2,NA,TRBJ1-1,11,CASSHLTEAFF,TGTGCCAGCAGCCACTTGACTGAAGCTTTCTTT
NA,TRBV18,NA,TRBJ2-3,15,CASSPPTDRTDTQYF,TGTGCCAGCTCACCACCGACGGACAGAACAGATACGCAGTATTTT
TRBD1,TRBV11-3,NA,TRBJ1-1,16,CASSLGSGGPDSKAFF,TGTGCCAGCAGCCTGGGATCAGGGGGCCCTGACTCTAAAGCTTTCTTT
NA,TRBV19,NA,TRBJ1-3,18,CASSIRIVPGRAGNTIYF,TGTGCCAGTAGTATTCGGATAGTCCCAGGGCGAGCTGGAAACACCATATATTTT
NA,TRBV30,NA,TRBJ1-2,14,CAWSRAAGTTGYTF,TGTGCCTGGAGTAGGGCGGCCGGGACAACTGGCTACACCTTC
TRBD1,TRBV19,once,TRBJ2-1,16,CASTDRGSGSNNEQFF,TGTGCCAGTACGGACAGGGGTTCTGGATCTAACAATGAGCAGTTCTTC
TRBD1,TRBV9,NA,TRBJ1-3,15,CASSEGAASGNTIYF,TGTGCCAGCAGCGAGGGGGCAGCCTCTGGAAACACCATATATTTT
NA,TRBV12-5,NA,TRBJ1-1,19,CASGLARKDNVAENTEAFF,TGTGCTAGTGGTTTGGCCCGGAAGGACAACGTAGCTGAGAACACTGAAGCTTTCTTT
NA,TRBV12-3/TRBV12-4,NA,TRBJ1-1,13,CASSTTVYTEAFF,TGTGCCAGCAGTACGACAGTATACACTGAAGCTTTCTTT
NA,TRBV5-6,NA,TRBJ2-1,16,CASYRPGLSSYNEQFF,TGTGCCAGTTACAGGCCCGGGCTAAGCTCCTACAATGAGCAGTTCTTC
NA,TRBV11-1,NA,TRBJ1-6,15,CASSFWSGYNSPLHF,TGTGCCAGCAGCTTTTGGTCGGGGTATAATTCACCCCTCCACTTT
NA,TRBV19,few,TRBJ1-4,14,CASGLDSNNEKLFF,TGTGCCAGCGGACTAGACTCCAATAATGAAAAACTGTTTTTT
NA,TRBV25-1,NA,TRBJ2-7,12,CASSRHSYEQYF,TGTGCCAGCAGTAGACACTCCTACGAGCAGTACTTC
NA,TRBV7-2,NA,TRBJ2-1,14,CASSLAIGGNEQFF,TGTGCCAGCAGCTTAGCTATAGGGGGCAATGAGCAGTTCTTC